These 19 T cell receptor beta chains share one sample of origin, sequenced in a study of neoadjuvant anti-PD-1 for oral cavity cancer. Some clones are missing from TCRdb's copy, which holds only in-frame ones; the method was immunoSEQ multiplex PCR. The sample carries tens of thousands of clones, more than 80% recorded once. The sample in question was PBMCs, obtained before nivolumab (anti-PD-1) treatment. These receptor sequences come from a person aged 40-85 years with oral cavity squamous cell carcinoma.

V usage is TRBV7-6 and J usage is TRBJ2-1, with TRBD2 identical over 8 bases. CDR1 is SGHVS and CDR2 is FNYEAQ in the germline V gene. The CDR3 length is 15 residues. The J segment lost 6 bases and the V segment lost 4 bases, leaving 8 bases of the junction unmatched. The CDR3 loop is CASSSGLAFVNEQFF. CDR3 nucleotide sequence: TGTGCCAGCAGCTCTGGACTAGCCTTCGTCAATGAGCAGTTCTTC. The entire variable domain, with the rest obtained from reference TRBV7-6 and TRBJ2-1, is as follows: GAGVSQSPRYKVTKRGQDVALRCDPISGHVSLYWYRQALGQGPEFLTYFNYEAQQDKSGLPNDRFSAERPEGSISTLTIQRTEQRDSAMYRCASSSGLAFVNEQFFGPGTRLTVL.

The V and J genes are TRBV6-5 and TRBJ1-1; TRBD1 agrees at 9 bases. CDR1 and CDR2 from the germline V gene are MNHEY and SVGAGI. The V gene end was trimmed by 4 bases and the J gene end by 7 bases; junction bases not matched to a gene: 4. CDR3 size: 13 residues. CDR3 region: CASSLQGAIEAFF. The CDR3 DNA reads as TGTGCCAGCAGTTTACAGGGGGCGATTGAAGCTTTCTTT.

This clone was counted once. The chain couples TRBV5-1 to TRBJ2-5, with 11 nucleotides matching TRBD2. The CDR3 covers 16 residues. With 6 bases clipped from V and 2 bases from J, the junction kept 9 bases outside the gene matches. The germline V gene encodes CDR1 SGHRS and CDR2 YFSETQ. DNA of the CDR3: TGCGCCAGCACCATTAGCGGGAGGGTACCTCAAGAGACCCAGTACTTC. Translating gives CASTISGRVPQETQYF.

This chain connects TRBV5-1 to TRBJ2-7; D perhaps matches TRBD1 (6 bases). The CDR3 runs to 15 residues. Trimming took 2 bases from V and 2 from J, leaving 14 bases between them. CDR1 is SGHRS, CDR2 YFSETQ, per germline. The CDR3 DNA is TGCGCCAGCAGCTTAAGACAGGATAATCCCTACGAGCAGTACTTC. Its protein product is CASSLRQDNPYEQYF.

Notes on this clone: A read error may account for a junction end that differs from germline. This sequence joins TRBV6-1 and TRBJ1-1; 7 nucleotides line up with TRBD1. Looked up from germline, CDR1 is MNHNS and CDR2 is SASEGT. The length of the CDR3 is 12 residues. CDR3 nucleotide sequence: TGCAGAACAGGGGTAGTAAACACTGAAGCTTTCTTT. It yields the protein CRTGVVNTEAFF.

This chain uses TRBV5-4 with TRBJ1-1, with TRBD1 as a possible D gene (5 bases). The V gene's germline CDR1 is SGHNT and CDR2 YYREEE (reference sequence). This CDR3 is 16 amino acids long. The V gene lost 2 bases and the J gene lost 4 bases, with 18 bases spanning the gap. In DNA form, the CDR3 reads TGTGCCAGCAGCTTATCGGGGCATATATCGGGCACTGAAGCTTTCTTT. Translating it yields CASSLSGHISGTEAFF.

The chain combines TRBV9 with TRBJ2-7; D unclear. Germline-derived CDR1 and CDR2 are SGDLS and YYNGEE. V gave up 4 bases and J gave up 2 bases, with 10 bases separating them. The CDR3 has 13 residues. This CDR3 is CASSLTPAYEQYF. CDR3 nucleotide sequence: TGTGCCAGCAGCTTGACCCCAGCCTACGAGCAGTACTTC.

This clone was picked up one time. The V call is TRBV6-1, the J call TRBJ2-5, with TRBD1 as a possible D gene (6 bases). Germline assignment: CDR1 MNHNS and CDR2 SASEGT. Trimming removed 6 bases from V and 5 bases from J, with 13 bases in between. This CDR3 has 13 amino acids. CDR3 DNA: TGTGCCAGCAGGCAAGACAGGTTGGAGACCCAGTACTTC. Translating gives CASRQDRLETQYF.

This clone was counted a single time. The chain uses TRBV6-1 and TRBJ1-3; the D gene is possibly TRBD1 (6 bases). The CDR3 extends over 13 amino acids. Deletions cut 5 bases from V and 4 bases from J, with 9 bases between. Germline V gives CDR1 MNHNS, CDR2 SASEGT. The CDR3 region is CASSPDRGNTIYF. As DNA, the CDR3 is TGTGCCAGCAGTCCCGACAGGGGAAACACCATATATTTT.

This chain links TRBV27 with TRBJ1-1, with 7 bases lining up with TRBD1. V shed 5 bases, J shed 9 bases, and the junction held 6 bases outside the gene matches. Per the germline V gene, CDR1 is MNHEY and CDR2 is SMNVEV (reference sequence). The CDR3 length is 12 residues. The CDR3 DNA is TGTGCCAGCAGTCTTTCAGGGGGACAAGCTTTCTTT. It yields the protein CASSLSGGQAFF.

To note about this clone: At the DNA level, this CDR3 is encoded by other sequences in the same sample as well. The rearrangement joins TRBV11-1 to TRBJ2-7, with D uncertain. Germline CDR1 SGHAT, CDR2 FQDESV (reference sequence). Trimming pared 2 bases from V and 3 bases from J, leaving 5 bases between. This CDR3 has 12 amino acids. The CDR3 loop reads CASSLSGYEQYF. As DNA, the CDR3 is TGTGCCAGCAGCTTATCCGGCTACGAGCAGTACTTC.

The chain uses TRBV4-1 and TRBJ2-4; 7 bases map to TRBD2. The CDR3 consists of 19 residues. Per the germline V gene, CDR1 is MGHRA and CDR2 is YSYEKL. With V trimmed by 1 base and J by 0 bases, 12 bases remained unmatched. The CDR3 loop is CASSQVNSRGVEAKNIQYF. Here the CDR3 DNA reads TGCGCCAGCAGCCAAGTCAACTCCCGGGGGGTCGAAGCCAAAAACATTCAGTACTTC.

The chain uses TRBV4-2 and TRBJ2-3; D is uncertain. V shed 0 bases and J shed 7 bases, with 5 bases lying between them. Germline lookup yields CDR1 LGHNA and CDR2 YNFKEQ. This CDR3 is built from 12 residues. CDR3 protein: CASSQDGHTQYF. In nucleotides, the CDR3 is TGTGCCAGCAGCCAAGATGGGCATACGCAGTATTTT.

The V and J genes are TRBV9 and TRBJ1-1, with D perhaps TRBD1 (6 bases). Trimming left V 4 bases short and J 4 bases short, with 14 bases between. In germline, CDR1 is SGDLS, CDR2 YYNGEE. This CDR3 has 14 amino acids. The CDR3, as DNA: TGTGCCAGCAGCACCGAACAGGGTCCCACTGAAGCTTTCTTT. Its translation is CASSTEQGPTEAFF. Drawing the rest from reference TRBV9 and TRBJ1-1, the complete variable domain is DSGVTQTPKHLITATGQRVTLRCSPRSGDLSVYWYQQSLDQGLQFLIQYYNGEERAKGNILERFSAQQFPDLHSELNLSSLELGDSALYFCASSTEQGPTEAFFGQGTRLTVV.

This chain connects TRBV6-1 to TRBJ2-3; 8 nucleotides line up with TRBD1. V shed 2 bases, J shed 3 bases, and the junction held 10 bases outside the gene matches. The V gene's germline CDR1 is MNHNS and CDR2 SASEGT. The CDR3 is 17 amino acids. The CDR3: CASSESGGQGPTDTQYF. The CDR3 region has the DNA TGTGCCAGCAGTGAATCAGGAGGACAGGGACCGACAGATACGCAGTATTTT.

This clone was counted once. The chain carries TRBV6-1 and TRBJ1-1, with D possibly matching TRBD1 (5 bases). Germline CDR1 and CDR2: MNHNS and SASEGT. The CDR3 consists of 14 residues. The ends were cut back, 3 bases at V and 0 bases at J, with 8 bases in the middle. The CDR3 protein is CASSERGVNTEAFF. The CDR3 nucleotides read TGTGCCAGCAGTGAGCGAGGGGTGAACACTGAAGCTTTCTTT.

The chain carries TRBV6-1 and TRBJ1-2; TRBD1 might be the D (6 bases). The CDR3 loop spans 13 amino acids. CDR1 is MNHNS, CDR2 SASEGT, per germline. The V gene lost 6 bases and the J gene lost 2 bases, with 10 bases spanning the gap. The CDR3 DNA follows: TGTGCCAGCAGATCCACAGGGAACTATGGCTACACCTTC. Its translation is CASRSTGNYGYTF.

The gene calls are TRBV29-1 and TRBJ2-3; tentatively, D is TRBD2 (6 bases). CDR1 and CDR2 from the germline V gene are SQVTM and ANQGSEA. V was clipped by 2 bases and J by 0 bases, with 9 bases between them. There are 14 residues in the CDR3. This chain's CDR3 is CSVELAPSTDTQYF. The CDR3 DNA reads as TGCAGCGTTGAACTAGCGCCTAGCACAGATACGCAGTATTTT.

V is TRBV9 and J is TRBJ1-5; no reliable D call. The CDR3 has 14 amino acids. Per the germline V gene, CDR1 is SGDLS and CDR2 is YYNGEE. Trimming left V 0 bases short and J 6 bases short, with 10 bases between. CDR3 amino acids: CASSVEGNAQPQHF. For the CDR3, the DNA is TGTGCCAGCAGCGTAGAAGGGAATGCTCAGCCCCAGCATTTT.